This T cell receptor (beta chain) was recovered during a study of cytomegalovirus exposure and HLA in healthy donors. Overall study results and limits: With later analysis, a missense DCLRE1C variant became linked to TCR beta V- and J-gene trimming. The CMV antigen specificity of three CMV-associated chains was confirmed through in vitro analysis. The investigators catalogued 150 to 200 TCR beta chains as cytomegalovirus-associated.

On this clone itself: Its specificity is unknown.

PCR amplification relied on 60 Vbeta primers (plus 13 Jbeta primers). Only in-frame clones appear in the TCRdb table, and some are missing; sequencing was by immunoSEQ multiplex PCR. This repertoire shows 160,000 or so clones, approximately 84% found once; its top ten account for 1% to 1.5%. V shed 3 bases and J shed 3 bases, with 15 bases lying between them. CDR3 length: 15 amino acids. CDR1 and CDR2 from the germline V gene are WSHSY and SAAADI. The sequence came from a man aged 45-60 years in good health and CMV-seropositive. The sample was PBMCs. This chain joins TRBV10-2 and TRBJ2-7, with D unclear. The CDR3 region is CASSERSATYYEQYF. The DNA for the CDR3 is TGCGCCAGCAGTGAAAGGAGCGCCACCTACTACGAGCAGTACTTC.